The 10 T cell receptor beta chains listed next were all sequenced from one sample in a study of T cells after yellow fever vaccination. TCRdb called the 5' RACE reads again in MiXCR, with one record for every CDR3 protein. The sample has hundreds of thousands of distinct CDR3 sequences; about 12% are singletons. The sequencing here drew on PBMCs, taken on the day of the yellow fever booster vaccination. Receptor source: a man under 40 who received the YFV17D yellow fever vaccine.

V gene TRBV7-8 combines with J gene TRBJ2-5; 7 bases are a match to TRBD2. The CDR3 is 15 amino acids. CDR1 is SGHVS and CDR2 is FQNEAQ in the germline V gene. V lost 1 base to trimming and J lost 4 bases; unmatched junction nucleotides: 6. In DNA, the CDR3 is TGTGCCAGCAGCTTAGGGGGGACTAATAGAGAGACCCAGTACTTC. Encoded protein: CASSLGGTNRETQYF. The full variable domain, rest sourced from reference TRBV7-8 and TRBJ2-5, is GAGVSQSPRYKVAKRGQDVALRCDPISGHVSLFWYQQALGQGPEFLTYFQNEAQLDKSGLPSDRFFAERPEGSVSTLKIQRTQQEDSAVYLCASSLGGTNRETQYFGPGTRLLVL.

This clonotype has more than one count but fewer than ten. This chain uses TRBV5-1 with TRBJ2-3; 10 bases are shared with TRBD1. Germline assignment: CDR1 SGHRS and CDR2 YFSETQ. This CDR3 region has 18 residues. Germline trimming cut 2 bases from V and 2 bases from J; bases unmatched to any gene: 11. The CDR3 spells CASSLALTGTGATDTQYF. DNA of the CDR3: TGCGCCAGCAGCTTAGCCCTTACCGGGACAGGGGCCACAGATACGCAGTATTTT.

This clonotype has more than one count but fewer than ten. The chain recombines TRBV20-1 with TRBJ2-1, with unresolved D. This CDR3 is 16 amino acids long. Trimming took 0 bases from V and 8 from J, leaving 20 bases between them. CDR1 is DFQATT and CDR2 is SNEGSKA in the germline V gene (reference sequence). CDR3 DNA sequence: TGCAGTGCTAGAGACGTTGAGAGAGGTCTACAATATGAGCAGTTCTTC. Residues: CSARDVERGLQYEQFF.

The rearrangement joins TRBV7-2 to TRBJ2-7, with 7 bases aligning to TRBD2. V lost 6 bases to trimming and J lost 0 bases; unmatched junction nucleotides: 5. Germline V CDR1 and CDR2: SGHTA, FQGNSA. CDR3 length: 14 amino acids. The CDR3 region has the DNA TGTGCCAGCAGGTCCGGGACTAACTCCTACGAGCAGTACTTC. This codes for CASRSGTNSYEQYF.

V usage is TRBV30 and J usage is TRBJ2-7, with D hard to call. The length of the CDR3 is 12 residues. V gave up 1 base and J gave up 6 bases, with 10 bases separating them. The V gene's germline CDR1 is GTSNPN and CDR2 SVGIG (reference sequence). CDR3 loop: CAWSEPGPEQYF. As DNA, the CDR3 is TGTGCCTGGAGTGAGCCGGGTCCCGAGCAGTACTTC.

The table lists this clonotype with a few counts. The genes are TRBV7-2 and TRBJ1-2; the D is unclear. With 3 bases removed from V and 3 bases from J, the gap between germline ends came to 2 bases. The CDR3 has 11 residues. Germline V CDR1 and CDR2: SGHTA, FQGNSA. CDR3 loop: CASSFYYGYTF. The CDR3, as DNA: TGTGCCAGCAGCTTTTACTATGGCTACACCTTC.

V gene TRBV12-3 or TRBV12-4 combines with J gene TRBJ2-1, with 7 bases fitting TRBD2. CDR3 length equals 15 residues. Trimming took 6 bases from V and 7 from J; bases not matched to a gene: 12. The CDR3 region is CASSPSGNLGNEQFF. The CDR3 DNA follows: TGTGCCAGCAGCCCGAGCGGGAACTTGGGGAATGAGCAGTTCTTC.

This chain links TRBV29-1 with TRBJ2-3; perhaps D is TRBD1 or TRBD2 (7 bases each). Trimming removed 5 bases from V and 1 base from J, with 10 bases in between. CDR1 and CDR2 from the germline V gene are SQVTM and ANQGSEA. The CDR3 contains 13 residues. The CDR3 DNA sequence: TGCAGCGTTCAGGGGGGGGGCACAGATACGCAGTATTTT. Encoded protein: CSVQGGGTDTQYF.

This clonotype was observed a handful of times. V gene TRBV7-2 combines with J gene TRBJ2-2; a possible D gene is TRBD1 (5 bases). CDR3 length: 15 residues. V lost 1 base, J lost 6 bases, and 12 bases lay in between. CDR1 is SGHTA, CDR2 FQGNSA, per germline. This CDR3 reads CASSLGQGGAGELFF. DNA of the CDR3: TGTGCCAGCAGCTTAGGGCAGGGTGGGGCCGGGGAGCTGTTTTTT. Combining the CDR3 with reference TRBV7-2 and TRBJ2-2 gives the whole variable domain GAGVSQSPSNKVTEKGKDVELRCDPISGHTALYWYRQSLGQGLEFLIYFQGNSAPDKSGLPSDRFSAERTGGSVSTLTIQRTQQEDSAVYLCASSLGQGGAGELFFGEGSRLTVL.

The chain uses TRBV12-3 or TRBV12-4 and TRBJ2-5; tentatively, D is TRBD1 or TRBD2 (5 bases each). Trimming removed 8 bases from V and 5 bases from J, with 21 bases in between. The CDR3 has 15 residues. The CDR3 region has the DNA TGTGCCAGCTCAAACTCGGGACCTTTTTACGAGACCCAGTACTTC. It translates to CASSNSGPFYETQYF.